These 29 T cell receptor beta chains were all obtained from the same sample, sequenced in a study of T-cell memory formation after mild COVID-19. TCRdb re-derived calls from the 5' RACE reads in MiXCR, one entry per CDR3 protein. The sample lists hundreds of thousands of distinct CDR3 sequences; roughly an eighth were seen once. Sequenced: PBMCs or a T cell subset sorted from them (not recorded which). The source of these receptors is a man aged 18 to 30 who had mild COVID-19 (a few samples of this study predate the infection). Cell type and time point are not known.

In its sample, this clonotype was seen many times. The V gene is TRBV6-2 or TRBV6-3, the J gene TRBJ2-7; no reliable D call. CDR3 size: 11 residues. Trimming took off 5 bases at V and 4 bases at J, with 6 bases between the two ends. The germline V gene has CDR1 MNHEY and CDR2 SVGEGT. The CDR3 DNA sequence: TGTGCCAGCAGTCCCGCGTACGAGCAGTACTTC. This gives the protein CASSPAYEQYF.

The rearrangement links TRBV7-9 to TRBJ2-1; tentative D call: TRBD2 (5 bases). CDR3 length equals 19 residues. The V and J ends lost 1 base and 3 bases respectively, with 22 bases between them. Germline loops: CDR1 SEHNR, CDR2 FQNEAQ (reference sequence). The CDR3 DNA reads TGTGCCAGCAGCTTAGGGTACTCGGGTGTAGGAGGACTCTACAATGAGCAGTTCTTC. This encodes CASSLGYSGVGGLYNEQFF.

The CDR3 loop reads CASIEDKPLNSPLHF. CDR3 coding DNA: TGTGCCAGCATCGAGGACAAGCCCCTAAATTCACCCCTCCACTTT. V and J are TRBV6-4 and TRBJ1-6, with D perhaps TRBD1 (5 bases). Germline CDR1 and CDR2: MRHNA and SNTAGT. V lost 7 bases and J 7 bases, leaving 17 bases between the germline ends. This CDR3 is built from 15 residues.

CDR3 in amino acids: CASSYRDNTEAFF. CDR3 DNA: TGTGCCAGCAGTTACCGGGACAACACTGAAGCTTTCTTT. The rearrangement joins TRBV6-2 or TRBV6-3 to TRBJ1-1; D is possibly TRBD1 (5 bases). The CDR3 is 13 residues long. The germline V gene encodes CDR1 MNHEY and CDR2 SVGEGT. The V and J ends lost 2 bases and 2 bases respectively, with 6 bases between them.

The CDR3 reads CASTRPEDSYEQYF. Here the CDR3 DNA reads TGTGCCAGCACCCGTCCGGAGGACTCCTACGAGCAGTACTTC. The chain couples TRBV7-9 to TRBJ2-7, with D possibly TRBD2 on 5 matching bases. Trimming removed 7 bases at V and 0 bases at J, with 13 bases between. The CDR3 loop spans 14 amino acids. The germline V gene has CDR1 SEHNR and CDR2 FQNEAQ (reference sequence).

The V call is TRBV4-1, the J call TRBJ2-2; D ambiguous. The germline V gene has CDR1 MGHRA and CDR2 YSYEKL. V gave up 0 bases and J gave up 8 bases, with 16 bases separating them. This CDR3 comprises 16 residues. CDR3 region: CASSQDLWAVFGELFF. The CDR3 DNA sequence: TGCGCCAGCAGCCAAGATCTTTGGGCCGTCTTTGGGGAGCTGTTTTTT.

This chain joins TRBV24-1 and TRBJ1-1; the match to TRBD1 covers 7 bases. The germline gives CDR1 KGHDR, CDR2 SFDVKD. This CDR3 has 17 residues. J was trimmed by 0 bases and V by 3 bases; bases with no gene match: 9. The CDR3 DNA is TGTGCCACCAGTGATGACTCGACAGGGCCTATGAACACTGAAGCTTTCTTT. This gives the protein CATSDDSTGPMNTEAFF.

This clonotype has a single count. The chain employs TRBV6-6 and TRBJ2-5; TRBD2 might be the D (6 bases). The germline V gene has CDR1 MNHNY and CDR2 SVGAGI (reference sequence). The CDR3 has 12 amino acids. V lost 4 bases, J lost 7 bases, and 10 bases lay in between. The chain's CDR3 is CASSWIGGTQYF. In nucleotides, the CDR3 is TGTGCCAGCAGTTGGATCGGGGGGACCCAGTACTTC.

The chain joins TRBV6-2 or TRBV6-3 to TRBJ2-4; tentative D call: TRBD1 (6 bases). Trimming stripped 1 base from V and 7 bases from J, with 17 bases between. In germline, CDR1 is MNHEY, CDR2 SVGEGT. This CDR3 contains 16 residues. CDR3 nucleotide sequence: TGTGCCAGCAGTTACTTGACAGGTCGGCTCGGGAACATTCAGTACTTC. Amino acid sequence: CASSYLTGRLGNIQYF.

The table lists this clonotype with a few counts. V and J are TRBV2 and TRBJ2-7, with TRBD1 matching 7 bases. CDR3 length: 12 residues. Germline CDR1 is SNHLY and CDR2 is FYNNEI. J gave up 5 bases and V 6 bases, and 4 bases lay outside the gene matches. CDR3 loop: CASRRDSHEQYV. CDR3 sequence (DNA): TGTGCCAGCAGACGGGACAGCCACGAGCAGTACGTC.

At least ten counts were recorded for this clonotype. The CDR3 spells CASSLSGETQYF. The CDR3 nucleotides read TGTGCCAGCAGCCTGTCTGGGGAGACCCAGTACTTC. This rearrangement joins TRBV27 to TRBJ2-5; unclear D gene. There are 12 residues in the CDR3. V lost 6 bases and J 5 bases, leaving 10 bases between the germline ends. Germline lookup yields CDR1 MNHEY and CDR2 SMNVEV (reference sequence).

This clonotype was detected ten times or more. This chain joins TRBV6-6 and TRBJ1-5; possibly TRBD1 for D (5 bases). Germline V lookup: CDR1 MNHNY, CDR2 SVGAGI (reference sequence). The CDR3 contains 14 residues. Trimming pared 5 bases from V and 1 base from J, leaving 9 bases between. The chain's CDR3 is CASSEGPSNQPQHF. The DNA for the CDR3 is TGTGCCAGCAGTGAGGGGCCCAGCAATCAGCCCCAGCATTTT.

This clonotype was seen a few times. The chain employs TRBV2 and TRBJ2-5; D ambiguous. The CDR3 is 14 residues long. The V and J ends lost 4 bases and 0 bases respectively, with 9 bases between them. CDR1 and CDR2 (germline): SNHLY, FYNNEI. CDR3 coding DNA: TGTGCCAGCAGTGCCCTGGATTACCAAGAGACCCAGTACTTC. As protein: CASSALDYQETQYF.

A few counts support this clonotype. The V gene is TRBV20-1, the J gene TRBJ1-1, with D possibly matching TRBD1 (5 bases). V dropped 0 bases and J dropped 2 bases, with 10 bases sitting between them. CDR1 and CDR2 from the germline V gene are DFQATT and SNEGSKA (reference sequence). CDR3 size: 14 residues. Here the CDR3 reads CSARDLRGNTEAFF. DNA of the CDR3: TGCAGTGCTAGAGATCTGAGGGGCAACACTGAAGCTTTCTTT.

The chain carries TRBV6-5 and TRBJ2-1; 9 bases align to TRBD2. After removal of 10 bases from V and 3 bases from J, the junction contained 4 bases not matched to a gene. The CDR3 is made up of 13 amino acids. CDR1 is MNHEY, CDR2 SVGAGI, per germline. CDR3 residues: CATGRGGYNEQFF. The DNA for the CDR3 is TGTGCCACCGGGCGGGGGGGCTACAATGAGCAGTTCTTC.

This clonotype was seen a few times. The chain joins TRBV11-2 to TRBJ2-5; 15 nucleotides match TRBD2. This CDR3 is built from 16 residues. J gave up 5 bases and V 6 bases, and 7 bases lay outside the gene matches. Looked up from germline, CDR1 is SGHAT and CDR2 is FQNNGV. The CDR3 region has the DNA TGTGCCAGCAGGAGGACTAGCGGGGGGGTAGTGGAGACCCAGTACTTC. Its protein is CASRRTSGGVVETQYF.

This chain uses TRBV9 with TRBJ2-3; 16 bases match TRBD2. The CDR3 totals 16 residues. J lost 7 bases, V lost 3 bases, and 5 bases had no gene match. Looked up from germline, CDR1 is SGDLS and CDR2 is YYNGEE. The CDR3 is CASSAGTSGGGYTQYF. CDR3 in DNA: TGTGCCAGCAGCGCAGGGACTAGCGGGGGGGGATATACGCAGTATTTT.

The chain joins TRBV6-2 or TRBV6-3 to TRBJ2-1; D call uncertain. The CDR3 is made up of 16 amino acids. V lost 0 bases, J lost 0 bases, and 9 bases lay in between. Germline V gene sequence: CDR1 MNHEY, CDR2 SVGEGT. DNA of the CDR3: TGTGCCAGCAGTTACTCTAGCCTTTTCTCCTACAATGAGCAGTTCTTC. Protein: CASSYSSLFSYNEQFF.

There are a few counts of this clonotype. The rearrangement links TRBV7-8 to TRBJ2-2; 9 bases are shared with TRBD2. Germline CDR1 SGHVS, CDR2 FQNEAQ. V was pared by 3 bases and J by 1 base, with 3 bases of the junction left unmatched. CDR3 size: 16 residues. CDR3 region: CASSLSSGGNTGELFF. Here the CDR3 DNA reads TGTGCCAGCAGCTTGAGTAGCGGGGGGAACACCGGGGAGCTGTTTTTT.

The chain uses TRBV15 and TRBJ1-5; tentative D call: TRBD1 (6 bases). In germline, CDR1 is LNHNV, CDR2 YYDKDF (reference sequence). The CDR3 length is 13 residues. Trimming shortened V by 2 bases and J by 7 bases, and 9 bases separated the two germline ends. The CDR3 DNA is TGTGCCACCAGCAGAACAGGGAAGCAGCCCCAGCATTTT. Residues: CATSRTGKQPQHF.

This clonotype showed up just a few times. The chain combines TRBV10-3 with TRBJ2-5; 8 positions match TRBD1. The germline CDR1 and CDR2 sequences are ENHRY and SYGVKD. V was clipped by 2 bases and J by 4 bases; unmatched bases: 3. This CDR3 has 14 amino acids. As DNA, the CDR3 is TGTGCCATCAGTGAGGACAGGGGTATAGAGACCCAGTACTTC. It encodes CAISEDRGIETQYF.

This clonotype was seen a handful of times. This chain connects TRBV25-1 to TRBJ2-2; D is possibly TRBD2 (6 bases). The CDR3 has 14 residues. Germline V gene sequence: CDR1 MGHDK, CDR2 SYGVNS. V lost 3 bases to trimming and J lost 6 bases, with 11 bases between them. The CDR3 DNA is TGTGCCAGCAGTGATCGCCCGGGAGCCGGGGAGCTGTTTTTT. Protein product: CASSDRPGAGELFF.

Ten or more counts support this clonotype. This sequence joins TRBV12-3 or TRBV12-4 and TRBJ2-5; 9 bases align to TRBD1. The length of the CDR3 is 13 residues. The V gene end was trimmed by 7 bases and the J gene end by 3 bases; junction bases not matched to a gene: 3. The CDR3 nucleotides read TGTGCCAGCATCAGGACAGGGGAAGAGACCCAGTACTTC. Its translation: CASIRTGEETQYF.

The sample holds a few counts of this clonotype. The V call is TRBV5-1, the J call TRBJ2-1, with D perhaps matching TRBD1 or TRBD2 (5 bases each). This CDR3 is 12 amino acids long. V shed 4 bases and J shed 7 bases, with 9 bases lying between them. Germline V gene data show CDR1 as SGHRS and CDR2 as YFSETQ. The CDR3 loop is CASSRGANEQFF. CDR3 nucleotide sequence: TGCGCCAGCAGCCGAGGGGCTAATGAGCAGTTCTTC.

The rearrangement joins TRBV5-1 to TRBJ1-6; possible D gene TRBD1, 6 bases. The CDR3 is made up of 15 amino acids. Trimming removed 0 bases from V and 7 bases from J, with 11 bases in between. Per the germline V gene, CDR1 is SGHRS and CDR2 is YFSETQ. The CDR3 nucleotides are TGCGCCAGCAGCTTGGTCGGGACACAAAATTCACCCCTCCACTTT. This sequence encodes CASSLVGTQNSPLHF.

The rearrangement links TRBV9 to TRBJ2-3, with D possibly called TRBD1 or TRBD2 (5 bases each). The CDR3 sequence is 16 residues long. Trimming took 0 bases from V and 3 from J, leaving 14 bases between them. The V gene's germline CDR1 is SGDLS and CDR2 YYNGEE. The CDR3 loop reads CASSVGDPGRTDTQYF. For the CDR3, the DNA is TGTGCCAGCAGCGTAGGGGACCCGGGACGGACAGATACGCAGTATTTT.

V gene TRBV20-1 combines with J gene TRBJ1-5; D is perhaps TRBD1 (5 bases). The V end was cut by 3 bases, the J end by 2 bases, with 11 bases between. CDR1 DFQATT and CDR2 SNEGSKA come from the germline V gene (reference sequence). The CDR3 has 14 residues. The DNA of the CDR3 is TGCAGTGCTAGTTGGGGCGTCGGCAATCAGCCCCAGCATTTT. As protein: CSASWGVGNQPQHF.

The V and J genes are TRBV4-1 and TRBJ2-7; possible D gene TRBD2, 6 bases. CDR3 length: 15 amino acids. The V end was cut by 2 bases, the J end by 7 bases, with 18 bases between. Germline loops: CDR1 MGHRA, CDR2 YSYEKL. The chain's CDR3 is CASSQSIAGSGEQYF. The CDR3 coding sequence is TGCGCCAGCAGCCAATCGATCGCGGGGAGCGGGGAGCAGTACTTC.

This clonotype was recorded many times. V gene TRBV12-3 or TRBV12-4 combines with J gene TRBJ2-7; TRBD2 agrees at 7 bases. The CDR3 totals 14 residues. The ends lost 3 bases at V and 1 base at J; junction bases unmatched: 3. The CDR3 sequence: CASSFTSASYEQYF. DNA for the CDR3: TGTGCCAGCAGTTTTACTAGCGCGTCCTACGAGCAGTACTTC.